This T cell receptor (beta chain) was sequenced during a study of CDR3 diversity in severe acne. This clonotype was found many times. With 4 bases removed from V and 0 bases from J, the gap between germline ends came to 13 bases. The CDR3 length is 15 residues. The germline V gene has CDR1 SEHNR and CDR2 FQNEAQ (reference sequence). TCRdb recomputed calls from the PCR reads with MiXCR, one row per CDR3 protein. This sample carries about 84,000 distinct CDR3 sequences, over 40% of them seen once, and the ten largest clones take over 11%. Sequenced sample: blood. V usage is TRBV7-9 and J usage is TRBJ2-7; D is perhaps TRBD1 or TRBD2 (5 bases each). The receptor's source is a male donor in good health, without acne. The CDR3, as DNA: TGTGCCAGCAGCTCAGGGCCAGGGAGCTCCTACGAGCAGTACTTC. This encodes CASSSGPGSSYEQYF.